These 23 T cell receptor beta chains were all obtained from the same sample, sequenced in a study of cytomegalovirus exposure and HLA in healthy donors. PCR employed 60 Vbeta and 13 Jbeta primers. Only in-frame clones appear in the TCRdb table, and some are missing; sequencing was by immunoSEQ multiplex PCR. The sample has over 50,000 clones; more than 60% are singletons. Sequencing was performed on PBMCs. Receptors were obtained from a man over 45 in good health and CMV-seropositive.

This chain's CDR3 is CASGRDSLFYNEQFF. Written as DNA, the CDR3 is TGTGCCAGCGGCCGGGACAGTCTTTTCTACAATGAGCAGTTCTTC. The rearrangement uses TRBV21-1 and TRBJ2-1; the D call TRBD1 from the table was never checked on the DNA. TRBV21-1 represents a pseudogene. CDR3 size: 15 residues.

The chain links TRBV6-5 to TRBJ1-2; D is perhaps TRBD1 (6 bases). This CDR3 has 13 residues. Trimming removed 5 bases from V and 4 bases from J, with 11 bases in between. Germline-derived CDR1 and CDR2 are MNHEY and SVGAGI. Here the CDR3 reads CASSRQDPYGYTF. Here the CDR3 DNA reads TGTGCCAGCAGTCGACAGGACCCCTATGGCTACACCTTC.

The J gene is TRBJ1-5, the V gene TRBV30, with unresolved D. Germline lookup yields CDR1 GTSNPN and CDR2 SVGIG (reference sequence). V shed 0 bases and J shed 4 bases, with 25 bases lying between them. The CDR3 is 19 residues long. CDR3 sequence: CAWSVGLLRERLNNQPQHF. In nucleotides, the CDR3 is TGTGCCTGGAGTGTGGGATTGCTGAGGGAGAGGCTCAATAATCAGCCCCAGCATTTT.

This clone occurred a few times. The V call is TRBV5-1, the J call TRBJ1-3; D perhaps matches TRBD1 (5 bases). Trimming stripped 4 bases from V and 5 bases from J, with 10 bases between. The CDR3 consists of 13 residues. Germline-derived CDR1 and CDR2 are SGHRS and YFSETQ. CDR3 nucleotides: TGCGCCAGCAGCGCAGGGATTCGAAACACCATATATTTT. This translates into CASSAGIRNTIYF.

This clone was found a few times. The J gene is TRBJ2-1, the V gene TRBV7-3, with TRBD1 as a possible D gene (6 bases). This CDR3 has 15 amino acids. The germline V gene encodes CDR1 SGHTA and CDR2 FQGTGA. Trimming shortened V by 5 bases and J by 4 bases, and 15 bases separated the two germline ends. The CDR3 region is CASSIRTVSYNEQFF. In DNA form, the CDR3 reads TGTGCCAGCAGCATCCGGACAGTTTCGTACAATGAGCAGTTCTTC.

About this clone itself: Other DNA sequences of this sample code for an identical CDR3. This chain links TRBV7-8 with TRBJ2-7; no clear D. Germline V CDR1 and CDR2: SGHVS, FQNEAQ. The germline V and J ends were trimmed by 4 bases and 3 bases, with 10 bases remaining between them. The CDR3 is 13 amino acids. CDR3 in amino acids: CASSSSPGYEQYF. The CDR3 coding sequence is TGTGCCAGCAGCTCGAGCCCCGGCTACGAGCAGTACTTC.

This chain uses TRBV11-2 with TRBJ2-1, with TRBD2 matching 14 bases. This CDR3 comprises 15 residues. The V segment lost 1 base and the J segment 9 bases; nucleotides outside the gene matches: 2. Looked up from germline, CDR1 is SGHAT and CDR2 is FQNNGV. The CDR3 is CASSLGLAGGGEQFF. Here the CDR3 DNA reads TGTGCCAGCAGCTTAGGACTAGCGGGAGGGGGTGAGCAGTTCTTC.

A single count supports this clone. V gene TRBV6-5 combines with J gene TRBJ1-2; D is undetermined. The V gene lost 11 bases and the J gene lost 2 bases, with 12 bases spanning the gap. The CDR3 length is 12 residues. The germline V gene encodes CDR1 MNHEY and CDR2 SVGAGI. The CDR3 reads CAVDKSNYGYTF. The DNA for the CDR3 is TGTGCCGTTGACAAGTCCAACTATGGCTACACCTTC.

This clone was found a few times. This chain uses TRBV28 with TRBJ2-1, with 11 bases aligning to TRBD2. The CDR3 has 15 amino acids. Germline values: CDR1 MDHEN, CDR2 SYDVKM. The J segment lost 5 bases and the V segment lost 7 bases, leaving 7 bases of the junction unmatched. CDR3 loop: CASKIAGGANNEQFF. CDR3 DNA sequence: TGTGCCAGCAAAATAGCGGGGGGGGCCAACAATGAGCAGTTCTTC.

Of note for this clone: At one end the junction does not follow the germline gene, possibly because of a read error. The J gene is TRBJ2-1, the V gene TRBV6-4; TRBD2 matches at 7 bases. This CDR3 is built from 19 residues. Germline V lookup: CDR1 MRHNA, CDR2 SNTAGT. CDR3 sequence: CASIDSFNLAGAVRGEQFF. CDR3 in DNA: TGTGCCAGCATTGACTCGTTCAATCTCGCGGGAGCCGTTCGGGGTGAGCAGTTCTTC.

CDR3 nucleotides: TGTGCCAGTGCCTTAGCGGGGGGGCGCTACGAGCAGTACTTC. Residues: CASALAGGRYEQYF. The chain employs TRBV7-2 and TRBJ2-7, with 11 bases that match TRBD2. This CDR3 is 14 amino acids long. In germline, CDR1 is SGHTA, CDR2 FQGNSA. V lost 9 bases to trimming and J lost 3 bases; unmatched junction nucleotides: 7.

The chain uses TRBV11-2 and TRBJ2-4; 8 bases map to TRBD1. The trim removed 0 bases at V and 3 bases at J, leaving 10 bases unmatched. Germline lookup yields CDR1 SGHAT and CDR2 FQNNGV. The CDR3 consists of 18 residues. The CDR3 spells CASSLDILTGEDKNIQYF. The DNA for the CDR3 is TGTGCCAGCAGCTTAGACATTCTGACAGGGGAGGACAAAAACATTCAGTACTTC.

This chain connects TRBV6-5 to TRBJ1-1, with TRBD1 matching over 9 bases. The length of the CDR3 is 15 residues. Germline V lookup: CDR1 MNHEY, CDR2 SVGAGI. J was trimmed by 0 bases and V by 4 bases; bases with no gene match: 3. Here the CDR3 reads CASSFRTGVNTEAFF. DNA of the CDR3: TGTGCCAGCAGTTTCAGGACAGGGGTGAACACTGAAGCTTTCTTT.

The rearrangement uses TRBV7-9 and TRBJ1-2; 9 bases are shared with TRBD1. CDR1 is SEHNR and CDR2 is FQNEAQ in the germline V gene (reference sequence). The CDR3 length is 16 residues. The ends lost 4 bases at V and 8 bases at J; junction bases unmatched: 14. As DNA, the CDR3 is TGTGCCAGCAGCTCGTCGGACAGGGGAGAGGTATACGGCTACACCTTC. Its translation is CASSSSDRGEVYGYTF.

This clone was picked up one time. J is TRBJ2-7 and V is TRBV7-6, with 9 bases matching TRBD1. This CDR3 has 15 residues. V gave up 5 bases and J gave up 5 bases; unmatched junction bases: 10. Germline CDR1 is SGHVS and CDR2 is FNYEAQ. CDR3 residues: CASSTAGTGLNEQYF. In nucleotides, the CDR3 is TGTGCCAGCAGCACGGCCGGGACAGGGCTTAACGAGCAGTACTTC. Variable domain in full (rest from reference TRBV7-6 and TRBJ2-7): GAGVSQSPRYKVTKRGQDVALRCDPISGHVSLYWYRQALGQGPEFLTYFNYEAQQDKSGLPNDRFSAERPEGSISTLTIQRTEQRDSAMYRCASSTAGTGLNEQYFGPGTRLTVT.

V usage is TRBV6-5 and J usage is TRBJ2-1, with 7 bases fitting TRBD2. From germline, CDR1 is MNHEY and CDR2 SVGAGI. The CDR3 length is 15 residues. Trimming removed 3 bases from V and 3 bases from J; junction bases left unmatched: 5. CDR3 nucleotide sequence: TGTGCCAGCAGTTATTCGCAGCGGGGCTACAATGAGCAGTTCTTC. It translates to CASSYSQRGYNEQFF.

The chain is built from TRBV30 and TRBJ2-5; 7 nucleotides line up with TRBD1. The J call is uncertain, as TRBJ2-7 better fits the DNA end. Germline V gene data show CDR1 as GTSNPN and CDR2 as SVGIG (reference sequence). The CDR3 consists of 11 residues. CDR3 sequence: CAWSTGAEQYF. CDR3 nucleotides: TGTGCCTGGAGTACAGGGGCCGAGCAGTACTTC.

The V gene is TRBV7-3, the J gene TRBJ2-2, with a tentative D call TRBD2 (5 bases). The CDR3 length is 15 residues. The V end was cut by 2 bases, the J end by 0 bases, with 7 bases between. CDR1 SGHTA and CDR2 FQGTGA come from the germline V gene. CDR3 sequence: CASSLGRANTGELFF. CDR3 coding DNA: TGTGCCAGCAGCTTAGGGCGGGCGAACACCGGGGAGCTGTTTTTT.

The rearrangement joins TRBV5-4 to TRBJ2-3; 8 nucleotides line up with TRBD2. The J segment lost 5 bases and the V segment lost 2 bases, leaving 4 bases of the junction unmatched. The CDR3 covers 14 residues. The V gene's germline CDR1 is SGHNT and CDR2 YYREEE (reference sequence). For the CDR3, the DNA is TGTGCCAGCAGCTTTGAGCGGGAGAGAGATACGCAGTATTTT. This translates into CASSFERERDTQYF.

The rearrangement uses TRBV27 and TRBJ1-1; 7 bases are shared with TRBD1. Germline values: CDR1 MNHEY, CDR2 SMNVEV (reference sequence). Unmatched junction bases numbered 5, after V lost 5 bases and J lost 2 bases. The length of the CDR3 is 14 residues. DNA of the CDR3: TGTGCCAGCAGTAAGGGGGCCCCAAACACTGAAGCTTTCTTT. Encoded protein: CASSKGAPNTEAFF.

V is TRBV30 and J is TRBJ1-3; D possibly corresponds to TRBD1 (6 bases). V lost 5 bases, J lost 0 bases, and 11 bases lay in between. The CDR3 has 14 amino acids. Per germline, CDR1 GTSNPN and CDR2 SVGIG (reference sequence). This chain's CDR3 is CAWLGHNSGNTIYF. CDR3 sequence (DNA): TGTGCCTGGCTGGGACACAACTCTGGAAACACCATATATTTT.

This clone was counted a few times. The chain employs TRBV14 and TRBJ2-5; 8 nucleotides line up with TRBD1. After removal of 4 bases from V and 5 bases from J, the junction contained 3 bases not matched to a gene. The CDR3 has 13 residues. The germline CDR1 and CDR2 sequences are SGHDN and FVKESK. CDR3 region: CASSRNRGETQYF. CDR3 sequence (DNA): TGTGCCAGCAGCCGCAACAGGGGGGAGACCCAGTACTTC.

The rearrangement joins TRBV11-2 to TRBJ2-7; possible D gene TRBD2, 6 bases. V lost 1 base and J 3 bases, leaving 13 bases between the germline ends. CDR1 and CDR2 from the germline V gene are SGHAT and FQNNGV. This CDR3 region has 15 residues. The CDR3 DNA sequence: TGTGCCAGCAGCTTAGCCCCGGGACTCAACTACGAGCAGTACTTC. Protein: CASSLAPGLNYEQYF. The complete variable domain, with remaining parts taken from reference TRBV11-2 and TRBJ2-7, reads EAGVAQSPRYKIIEKRQSVAFWCNPISGHATLYWYQQILGQGPKLLIQFQNNGVVDDSQLPKDRFSAERLKGVDSTLKIQPAKLEDSAVYLCASSLAPGLNYEQYFGPGTRLTVT.